The 22 T cell receptor beta chains presented below share a single source sample, sequenced in a study of early T cells in non-severe SARS-CoV-2 infection. Via MiXCR, TCRdb re-called the 5' RACE reads, giving one row per CDR3 protein. This table has under 50,000 distinct CDR3 sequences, 3.5% to 5% appearing once. Sequences were obtained from whole blood. The origin of the receptors is an adult who was a healthcare worker with PCR-confirmed SARS-CoV-2 infection or an uninfected control (not recorded which).

This clonotype has a count of ten or more. The chain is built from TRBV27 and TRBJ2-1; 7 positions match TRBD1. The CDR3 covers 15 residues. The ends lost 6 bases at V and 8 bases at J; junction bases unmatched: 13. The V gene's germline CDR1 is MNHEY and CDR2 SMNVEV (reference sequence). The CDR3 DNA is TGTGCCAGCAGAATTAGCCCGACAGGGTGGCATGAGCAGTTCTTC. Encoded protein: CASRISPTGWHEQFF.

V gene TRBV11-2 combines with J gene TRBJ2-7; D not resolved. Germline loops: CDR1 SGHAT, CDR2 FQNNGV. This CDR3 is 15 amino acids long. V shed 5 bases and J shed 3 bases, with 17 bases lying between them. This CDR3 is CASSLTPGLDYEQYF. CDR3 nucleotide sequence: TGTGCCAGCAGCCTCACGCCGGGTCTTGACTACGAGCAGTACTTC.

There are many counts of this clonotype. This chain joins TRBV7-6 and TRBJ2-7; TRBD2 is a possible D gene (6 bases). Germline V lookup: CDR1 SGHVS, CDR2 FNYEAQ. The CDR3 runs 12 residues. Trimming took 8 bases from V and 5 from J, leaving 13 bases between them. The CDR3 sequence: CASRGLEHEQYF. For the CDR3, the DNA is TGTGCCAGCCGGGGACTGGAGCACGAGCAGTACTTC. The full variable domain, completed using reference TRBV7-6 and TRBJ2-7, is GAGVSQSPRYKVTKRGQDVALRCDPISGHVSLYWYRQALGQGPEFLTYFNYEAQQDKSGLPNDRFSAERPEGSISTLTIQRTEQRDSAMYRCASRGLEHEQYFGPGTRLTVT.

At least ten counts were recorded for this clonotype. The J gene is TRBJ1-2, the V gene TRBV7-3; perhaps TRBD1 as D (5 bases). CDR1 is SGHTA and CDR2 is FQGTGA in the germline V gene. V was pared by 0 bases and J by 8 bases, with 10 bases between. The CDR3 is 13 residues long. In DNA, the CDR3 is TGTGCCAGCAGCTTAACGAACGGGGACGGCTACACCTTC. Translated, it gives CASSLTNGDGYTF.

Many counts were recorded for this clonotype. V gene TRBV20-1 combines with J gene TRBJ1-5, with 11 bases aligning to TRBD1. The V and J ends lost 5 bases and 1 base, in that order; junction bases with no gene match: 1. CDR3 length equals 14 residues. Germline values: CDR1 DFQATT, CDR2 SNEGSKA (reference sequence). In DNA, the CDR3 is TGCAGTGCTCGGGACAGGGGGAGCAATCAGCCCCAGCATTTT. Its translation: CSARDRGSNQPQHF.

V gene TRBV7-2 combines with J gene TRBJ2-1; D unclear. The ends were cut back, 0 bases at V and 11 bases at J, with 8 bases in the middle. Germline values: CDR1 SGHTA, CDR2 FQGNSA. The CDR3 runs 12 residues. In DNA, the CDR3 is TGTGCCAGCAGCTTAGCGCACAACCAGCAGTTCTTC. It yields the protein CASSLAHNQQFF.

This clonotype was recorded many times. This rearrangement joins TRBV3-1 to TRBJ2-7; 7 positions agree with TRBD1. This CDR3 contains 13 residues. Germline lookup yields CDR1 LGHDT and CDR2 YNNKEL (reference sequence). J lost 11 bases, V lost 7 bases, and 14 bases had no gene match. CDR3 sequence: CASTPIPGQTKYF. DNA of the CDR3: TGTGCCAGCACCCCGATACCGGGACAGACAAAGTACTTC.

The chain has TRBV20-1 and TRBJ1-2; TRBD1 matches 10 bases. J was trimmed by 6 bases and V by 1 base; bases with no gene match: 8. Germline lookup yields CDR1 DFQATT and CDR2 SNEGSKA (reference sequence). The CDR3 is 15 amino acids. CDR3 sequence: CSARGPPGQGNGYTF. The CDR3 region has the DNA TGCAGTGCTAGAGGGCCTCCGGGACAGGGGAATGGCTACACCTTC.

J is TRBJ2-3 and V is TRBV7-2, with 8 bases that match TRBD2. J was trimmed by 4 bases and V by 1 base; bases with no gene match: 4. The germline gives CDR1 SGHTA, CDR2 FQGNSA. CDR3 length: 15 residues. CDR3 bases: TGTGCCAGCAGCTTAGACCGGGGGGGCGCAGATACGCAGTATTTT. Translating gives CASSLDRGGADTQYF. Variable domain in full (rest from reference TRBV7-2 and TRBJ2-3): GAGVSQSPSNKVTEKGKDVELRCDPISGHTALYWYRQSLGQGLEFLIYFQGNSAPDKSGLPSDRFSAERTGGSVSTLTIQRTQQEDSAVYLCASSLDRGGADTQYFGPGTRLTVL.

This clonotype was observed many times. The chain is built from TRBV7-6 and TRBJ2-7, with no clear D. CDR1 is SGHVS, CDR2 FNYEAQ, per germline. The CDR3 loop spans 12 amino acids. V dropped 3 bases and J dropped 4 bases, with 7 bases sitting between them. This CDR3 is CASSFPVYEQYF. DNA for the CDR3: TGTGCCAGCAGCTTCCCCGTTTACGAGCAGTACTTC. The whole variable domain, filled in from reference TRBV7-6 and TRBJ2-7, reads GAGVSQSPRYKVTKRGQDVALRCDPISGHVSLYWYRQALGQGPEFLTYFNYEAQQDKSGLPNDRFSAERPEGSISTLTIQRTEQRDSAMYRCASSFPVYEQYFGPGTRLTVT.

This clonotype was counted only a few times. V gene TRBV7-8 combines with J gene TRBJ1-1; D is possibly TRBD1 (6 bases). V dropped 1 base and J dropped 8 bases, with 14 bases sitting between them. Germline CDR1 and CDR2: SGHVS and FQNEAQ. The CDR3 totals 14 residues. CDR3 nucleotide sequence: TGTGCCAGCAGCTTAGTCGGAGGGGGTGACGAAGCTTTCTTT. Residues: CASSLVGGGDEAFF.

This sequence joins TRBV2 and TRBJ2-3; D ambiguous. Trimming cost V 10 bases and J 4 bases, with 15 bases left between them. Germline V CDR1 and CDR2: SNHLY, FYNNEI. This CDR3 region has 13 residues. The CDR3 bases are TGTGCCACCGGAGCATTAGAGGCAGATACGCAGTATTTT. This sequence encodes CATGALEADTQYF.

This clonotype was observed many times. The V and J genes are TRBV7-8 and TRBJ2-1; 7 bases match TRBD2. The CDR3 loop spans 17 amino acids. After removal of 1 base from V and 6 bases from J, the junction contained 12 bases not matched to a gene. The germline gives CDR1 SGHVS, CDR2 FQNEAQ. CDR3 region: CASSLVLFRGEVNEQFF. CDR3 bases: TGTGCCAGCAGCTTAGTCCTTTTTCGGGGGGAGGTCAATGAGCAGTTCTTC.

This clonotype was found many times. The chain is built from TRBV10-3 and TRBJ2-1, with D perhaps assigned TRBD1 or TRBD2 (6 bases each). CDR1 and CDR2 (germline): ENHRY, SYGVKD. V lost 4 bases and J 3 bases, leaving 13 bases between the germline ends. The CDR3 contains 15 residues. CDR3 nucleotide sequence: TGTGCCATCAGTGCACAGGGAGGTAACTACAATGAGCAGTTCTTC. Translated, it gives CAISAQGGNYNEQFF.

This clonotype was found many times. J is TRBJ2-3 and V is TRBV12-3 or TRBV12-4; TRBD2 might be the D (5 bases). V was cut by 3 bases and J by 2 bases, with 15 bases left in between. This CDR3 contains 16 residues. The CDR3 DNA reads TGTGCCAGCAGTTTGGGAGTACAGAGTTACACAGATACGCAGTATTTT. Translating gives CASSLGVQSYTDTQYF.

This clonotype was recorded many times. The chain employs TRBV6-5 and TRBJ2-3; 11 nucleotides agree with TRBD2. Germline CDR1 MNHEY, CDR2 SVGAGI. Trimming took 5 bases from V and 4 from J; bases not matched to a gene: 8. This CDR3 has 16 amino acids. The CDR3 DNA follows: TGTGCCAGCAGTCGATCTAGCGGGGGGTCCCCAGATACGCAGTATTTT. This codes for CASSRSSGGSPDTQYF.

This clonotype was recorded many times. The chain couples TRBV5-4 to TRBJ2-2; 7 bases align to TRBD1. Per the germline V gene, CDR1 is SGHNT and CDR2 is YYREEE (reference sequence). The CDR3 covers 15 residues. Trimming removed 3 bases from V and 0 bases from J; junction bases left unmatched: 2. CDR3 sequence reads: CASSWDSANTGELFF. The DNA for the CDR3 is TGTGCCAGCAGCTGGGACAGCGCGAACACCGGGGAGCTGTTTTTT.

A few counts support this clonotype. The junction departs from the called germline gene at one end, perhaps through a read error. The V call is TRBV11-2, the J call TRBJ2-7; D gene unclear. Per germline, CDR1 SGHAT and CDR2 FQNNGV. The CDR3 contains 12 residues. CDR3 in amino acids: CTSSSDSYEQYF. CDR3 nucleotides: TGTACCAGCAGCTCTGACTCCTACGAGCAGTACTTC.

This clonotype has at least ten counts. The chain is built from TRBV6-1 and TRBJ2-3, with unresolved D. Germline V gene sequence: CDR1 MNHNS, CDR2 SASEGT. Trimming took off 2 bases at V and 4 bases at J, with 16 bases between the two ends. This CDR3 is 16 amino acids long. CDR3 in amino acids: CASSEILLLVADTQYF. DNA of the CDR3: TGTGCCAGCAGTGAAATACTACTACTGGTGGCAGATACGCAGTATTTT.

This clonotype showed up just a few times. The chain employs TRBV5-6 and TRBJ2-1; D possibly corresponds to TRBD2 (6 bases). V was cut by 3 bases and J by 12 bases, with 25 bases left in between. This CDR3 contains 16 residues. In germline, CDR1 is SGHDT, CDR2 YYEEEE. This chain's CDR3 is CASSSKASGLAGGQFF. The CDR3, as DNA: TGTGCCAGCAGCTCCAAGGCCAGCGGGTTGGCTGGCGGGCAGTTCTTC.

In this sample, this clonotype turned up many times. The gene calls are TRBV15 and TRBJ2-5; 11 bases are a match to TRBD2. The CDR3 contains 17 residues. CDR1 is LNHNV, CDR2 YYDKDF, per germline (reference sequence). Trimming cost V 0 bases and J 4 bases; bases outside gene matches: 7. CDR3 nucleotides: TGTGCCACCAGCAGAGATCTTAGCGGGAGGGCCGGAGAGACCCAGTACTTC. Translating gives CATSRDLSGRAGETQYF.

This clonotype was seen at least ten times. The rearrangement uses TRBV4-2 and TRBJ2-7; maybe TRBD2 (5 bases). The V end was cut by 5 bases, the J end by 0 bases, with 14 bases between. Germline CDR1 and CDR2: LGHNA and YNFKEQ. This CDR3 comprises 15 residues. CDR3 DNA: TGTGCCAGCAGCTCAGGAAGCGGTAACTCCTACGAGCAGTACTTC. It encodes CASSSGSGNSYEQYF.